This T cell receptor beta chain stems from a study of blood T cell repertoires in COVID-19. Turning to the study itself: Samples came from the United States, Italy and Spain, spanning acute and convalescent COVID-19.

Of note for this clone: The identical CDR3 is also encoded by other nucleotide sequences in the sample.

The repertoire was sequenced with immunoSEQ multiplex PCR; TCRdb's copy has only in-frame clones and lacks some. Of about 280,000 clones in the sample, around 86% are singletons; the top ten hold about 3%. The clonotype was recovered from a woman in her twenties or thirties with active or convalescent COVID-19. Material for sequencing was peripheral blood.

DNA for the CDR3: TGCGCCAGCAGCTTAAAACAGGACACTGAAGCTTTCTTT. This codes for CASSLKQDTEAFF. The V call is TRBV5-1, the J call TRBJ1-1, with TRBD1 as a possible D gene (5 bases). CDR3 length: 13 residues. CDR1 and CDR2 (germline): SGHRS, YFSETQ. V was trimmed by 2 bases and J by 3 bases, leaving 8 bases between them.